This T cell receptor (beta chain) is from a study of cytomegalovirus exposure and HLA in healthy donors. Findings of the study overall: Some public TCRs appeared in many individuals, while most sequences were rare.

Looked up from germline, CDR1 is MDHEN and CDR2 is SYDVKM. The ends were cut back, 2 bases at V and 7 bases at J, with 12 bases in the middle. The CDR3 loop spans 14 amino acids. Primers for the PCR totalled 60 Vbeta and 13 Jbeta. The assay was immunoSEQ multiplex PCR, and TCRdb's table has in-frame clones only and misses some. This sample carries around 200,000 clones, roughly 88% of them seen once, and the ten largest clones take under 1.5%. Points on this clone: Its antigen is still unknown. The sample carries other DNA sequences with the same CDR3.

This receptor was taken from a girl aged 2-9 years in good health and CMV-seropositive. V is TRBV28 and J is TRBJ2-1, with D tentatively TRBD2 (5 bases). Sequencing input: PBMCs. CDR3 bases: TGTGCCAGCAGTTTAGCGGGTGGTTTGAATGAGCAGTTCTTC. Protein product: CASSLAGGLNEQFF.